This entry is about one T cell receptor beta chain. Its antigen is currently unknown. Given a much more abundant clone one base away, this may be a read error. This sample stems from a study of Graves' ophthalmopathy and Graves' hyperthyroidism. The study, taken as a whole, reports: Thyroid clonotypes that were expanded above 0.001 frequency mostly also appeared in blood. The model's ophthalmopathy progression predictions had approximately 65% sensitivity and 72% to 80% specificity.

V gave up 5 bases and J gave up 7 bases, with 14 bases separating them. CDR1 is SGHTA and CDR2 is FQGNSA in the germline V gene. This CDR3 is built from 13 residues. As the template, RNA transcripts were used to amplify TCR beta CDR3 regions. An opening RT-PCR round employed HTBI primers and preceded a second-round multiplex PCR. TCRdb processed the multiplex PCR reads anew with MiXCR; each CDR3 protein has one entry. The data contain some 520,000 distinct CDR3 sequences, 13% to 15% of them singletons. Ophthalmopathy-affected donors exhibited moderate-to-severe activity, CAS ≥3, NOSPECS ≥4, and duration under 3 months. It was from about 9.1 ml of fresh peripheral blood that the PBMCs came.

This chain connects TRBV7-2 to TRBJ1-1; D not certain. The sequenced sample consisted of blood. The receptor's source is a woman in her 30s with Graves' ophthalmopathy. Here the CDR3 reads CASSLRWAYEAFF. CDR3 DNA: TGTGCCAGCAGCCTACGATGGGCCTATGAAGCTTTCTTT.